The TCR beta chain under discussion was sequenced for a study of Graves' ophthalmopathy and Graves' hyperthyroidism. Study-wide findings and caveats: Blood also harbored most expanded thyroid clonotypes above 0.001 frequency. Progression of ophthalmopathy was predicted by the model with roughly 68% sensitivity and under 85% specificity.

Amplification of the TCR beta CDR3 regions used RNA transcripts (as template). First-round RT-PCR relied on HTBI primers, and a second-round multiplex PCR came next. Using its own MiXCR run on the multiplex PCR reads, TCRdb lists one record per CDR3 protein. The table includes about 590,000 distinct CDR3 sequences, less than 40% detected once. Lactation, pregnancy, uncontrolled infections and other autoimmune diseases were all grounds for excluding patients. With respect to this clonotype: Its specificity is not known.

The source is an adult man with Graves' hyperthyroidism. Sequences were obtained from peripheral blood or thyroid tissue (not recorded which).

CDR3 bases: TGTGCCAGCAGTTCCCACCACCTGTACGAGCAGTACTTC. This gives the protein CASSSHHLYEQYF. V gene TRBV7-9 combines with J gene TRBJ2-7; D gene ambiguous. This CDR3 is built from 13 residues. The germline V gene encodes CDR1 SEHNR and CDR2 FQNEAQ (reference sequence). With 6 bases removed from V and 4 bases from J, the gap between germline ends came to 13 bases.